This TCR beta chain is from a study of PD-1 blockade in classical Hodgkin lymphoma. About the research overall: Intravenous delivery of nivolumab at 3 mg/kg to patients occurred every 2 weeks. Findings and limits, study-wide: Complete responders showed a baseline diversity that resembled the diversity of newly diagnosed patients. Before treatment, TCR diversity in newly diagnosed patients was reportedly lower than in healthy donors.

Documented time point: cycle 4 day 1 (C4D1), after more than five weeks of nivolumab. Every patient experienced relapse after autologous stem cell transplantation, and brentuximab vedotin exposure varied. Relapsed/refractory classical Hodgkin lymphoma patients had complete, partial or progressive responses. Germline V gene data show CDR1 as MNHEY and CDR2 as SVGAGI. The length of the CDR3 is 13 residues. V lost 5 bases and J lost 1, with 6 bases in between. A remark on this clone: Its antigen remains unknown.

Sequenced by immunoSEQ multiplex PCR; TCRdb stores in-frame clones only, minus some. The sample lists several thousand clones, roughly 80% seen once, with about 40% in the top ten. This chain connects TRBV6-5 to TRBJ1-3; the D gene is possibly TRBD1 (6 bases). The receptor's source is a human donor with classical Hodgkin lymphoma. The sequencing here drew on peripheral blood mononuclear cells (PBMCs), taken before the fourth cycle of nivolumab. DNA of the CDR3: TGTGCCAGCAGTGGACAGTCTGGAAACACCATATATTTT. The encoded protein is CASSGQSGNTIYF.